The 24 T cell receptor beta chains in this list originate from one sample, sequenced in a study of blood T cell repertoires in COVID-19. The protocol was immunoSEQ multiplex PCR, while the TCRdb copy is restricted to in-frame clones and leaves out a portion. The sample yields under 200,000 clones, roughly 84% seen once. The material sequenced was peripheral blood. These receptors came from a human donor in a cohort sampled during active COVID-19.

This rearrangement joins TRBV5-8 to TRBJ1-1, with 7 positions matching TRBD1. In germline, CDR1 is SGHTS, CDR2 YDEGEE. The junction had 12 bases not matched to a gene; V was cut back by 3 bases and J by 7 bases. The CDR3 runs 15 residues. The CDR3 protein is CASSYWTGGYIEAFF. The CDR3 nucleotides are TGTGCCAGCAGCTACTGGACAGGAGGGTACATTGAAGCTTTCTTT.

The CDR3 spells CSVLTGLFGYTF. The CDR3 DNA sequence: TGCAGCGTCTTGACAGGGCTATTTGGCTACACCTTC. This rearrangement joins TRBV29-1 to TRBJ1-2; 7 nucleotides align to TRBD1. Germline assignment: CDR1 SQVTM and CDR2 ANQGSEA. The CDR3 length is 12 residues. The V gene end was trimmed by 6 bases and the J gene end by 7 bases; junction bases not matched to a gene: 8.

This rearrangement joins TRBV6-1 to TRBJ1-5, with a weak D call TRBD1 (5 bases). From germline, CDR1 is MNHNS and CDR2 SASEGT. CDR3 length: 15 residues. V lost 1 base to trimming and J lost 0 bases, with 7 bases between them. For the CDR3, the DNA is TGTGCCAGCAGTGAAGAGGGGCGTAGCAATCAGCCCCAGCATTTT. Translated, it gives CASSEEGRSNQPQHF.

The table lists this clone with a count of one. The J gene is TRBJ1-2, the V gene TRBV18; D gene uncertain. Germline V CDR1 and CDR2: KGHSH, LQKENI. V lost 3 bases, J lost 4 bases, and 9 bases lay in between. This CDR3 region has 13 residues. CDR3 protein: CASSPTESYGYTF. As DNA, the CDR3 is TGTGCCAGCTCACCCACAGAGAGCTATGGCTACACCTTC.

V and J are TRBV19 and TRBJ2-7, with D possibly matching TRBD1 (5 bases). The CDR3 is made up of 13 amino acids. Germline V gene sequence: CDR1 LNHDA, CDR2 SQIVND (reference sequence). V lost 2 bases and J 6 bases, leaving 11 bases between the germline ends. DNA for the CDR3: TGTGCCAGTAGTATACAGGGTTTGCGCGAGCAGTACTTC. This encodes CASSIQGLREQYF.

The chain couples TRBV4-3 to TRBJ2-3; D perhaps matches TRBD1 (6 bases). The CDR3 runs 13 residues. The germline CDR1 and CDR2 sequences are LGHNA and YSLEER. V lost 4 bases, J lost 5 bases, and 10 bases lay in between. This CDR3 reads CASSRSGEDTQYF. CDR3 DNA sequence: TGCGCCAGCAGCCGCTCAGGGGAAGATACGCAGTATTTT.

As DNA, the CDR3 is TGCGCCAGCAGCCAAGCAGCGGGAGTAGCTGGTGAGCAGTTCTTC. Translated, it gives CASSQAAGVAGEQFF. V and J are TRBV4-3 and TRBJ2-1; 8 positions agree with TRBD2. Germline V lookup: CDR1 LGHNA, CDR2 YSLEER. V was pared by 1 base and J by 9 bases, with 8 bases of the junction left unmatched. The CDR3 contains 15 residues.

The J gene is TRBJ2-7, the V gene TRBV11-2; tentative D call: TRBD2 (6 bases). V was trimmed by 0 bases and J by 4 bases, leaving 13 bases between them. CDR1 SGHAT and CDR2 FQNNGV come from the germline V gene. The CDR3 consists of 15 residues. CDR3 region: CASSLDRGAGYEQYF. The CDR3 DNA follows: TGTGCCAGCAGCTTAGATCGAGGGGCGGGGTACGAGCAGTACTTC.

This clone has only a few counts. V usage is TRBV10-1 and J usage is TRBJ1-1; no clear D gene. Germline values: CDR1 WNHNN, CDR2 SYGVQD (reference sequence). Trimming took 2 bases from V and 3 from J, leaving 13 bases between them. The CDR3 is made up of 15 amino acids. For the CDR3, the DNA is TGCGCCAGCAGTGAGAGGACGGGATCAGACACTGAAGCTTTCTTT. Amino acid sequence: CASSERTGSDTEAFF.

The rearrangement uses TRBV4-3 and TRBJ2-7; 7 nucleotides line up with TRBD2. V lost 0 bases, J lost 2 bases, and 10 bases stayed unmatched. Germline lookup yields CDR1 LGHNA and CDR2 YSLEER. The CDR3 loop spans 17 amino acids. The CDR3 DNA sequence: TGCGCCAGCAGCCAAGAGGACGGGAGGACCCCGGCCTACGAGCAGTACTTC. Encoded protein: CASSQEDGRTPAYEQYF.

In this sample, this clone turned up once. The chain employs TRBV6-2 or TRBV6-3 and TRBJ2-3, with 8 bases lining up with TRBD2. Germline V lookup: CDR1 MNHEY, CDR2 SVGEGT. The ends lost 2 bases at V and 2 bases at J; junction bases unmatched: 9. The CDR3 has 17 residues. The CDR3 DNA is TGTGCCAGCAGTTACGTCAGCCTAGCGGGTGACACAGATACGCAGTATTTT. Its protein is CASSYVSLAGDTDTQYF.

This clone was detected only a few times. The chain is built from TRBV2 and TRBJ2-1, with unresolved D. Germline lookup yields CDR1 SNHLY and CDR2 FYNNEI. V gave up 5 bases and J gave up 3 bases, with 2 bases separating them. The CDR3 has 11 amino acids. CDR3: CASSYYNEQFF. The CDR3 coding sequence is TGTGCCAGCAGTTACTACAATGAGCAGTTCTTC. The whole variable domain, remainder taken from reference TRBV2 and TRBJ2-1, is EPEVTQTPSHQVTQMGQEVILRCVPISNHLYFYWYRQILGQKVEFLVSFYNNEISEKSEIFDDQFSVERPDGSNFTLKIRSTKLEDSAMYFCASSYYNEQFFGPGTRLTVL.

This sequence joins TRBV7-6 and TRBJ1-2, with unresolved D. Germline V gene sequence: CDR1 SGHVS, CDR2 FNYEAQ. V lost 7 bases and J lost 0, with 21 bases in between. The CDR3 contains 17 residues. The CDR3 here is CASTDEERHQSNYGYTF. CDR3 coding DNA: TGTGCCAGCACCGATGAAGAACGCCACCAGTCTAACTATGGCTACACCTTC.

V usage is TRBV2 and J usage is TRBJ1-1; D uncertain. The germline V gene encodes CDR1 SNHLY and CDR2 FYNNEI. This CDR3 has 13 amino acids. V was pared by 7 bases and J by 4 bases, with 13 bases between. For the CDR3, the DNA is TGTGCCAGCACCCCTGACATTGGCACTGAAGCTTTCTTT. Its protein is CASTPDIGTEAFF.

The V and J genes are TRBV7-8 and TRBJ2-7; 8 nucleotides line up with TRBD1. J was trimmed by 6 bases and V by 2 bases; bases with no gene match: 3. This CDR3 has 13 amino acids. Germline CDR1 reads SGHVS; CDR2 reads FQNEAQ. CDR3 residues: CASSLWTGREQYF. CDR3 sequence (DNA): TGTGCCAGCAGCTTATGGACAGGGCGCGAGCAGTACTTC.

The chain employs TRBV18 and TRBJ2-7; 7 bases align to TRBD1. This CDR3 is built from 13 residues. V gave up 6 bases and J gave up 6 bases; unmatched junction bases: 8. The V gene's germline CDR1 is KGHSH and CDR2 LQKENI. In nucleotides, the CDR3 is TGTGCCAGCTCCCTCGAAACAGGGGTCGAGCAGTACTTC. The encoded protein is CASSLETGVEQYF. Using reference TRBV18 and TRBJ2-7 for the parts outside the CDR3, the full variable domain is NAGVMQNPRHLVRRRGQEARLRCSPMKGHSHVYWYRQLPEEGLKFMVYLQKENIIDESGMPKERFSAEFPKEGPSILRIQQVVRGDSAAYFCASSLETGVEQYFGPGTRLTVT.

This chain links TRBV7-6 with TRBJ2-7, with 8 positions matching TRBD2. V was pared by 2 bases and J by 0 bases, with 9 bases of the junction left unmatched. Per germline, CDR1 SGHVS and CDR2 FNYEAQ. The CDR3 sequence is 17 residues long. CDR3 sequence reads: CASSLTENSGNSYEQYF. The CDR3 DNA follows: TGTGCCAGCAGCTTAACAGAGAATAGCGGGAACTCCTACGAGCAGTACTTC. The full variable domain, completed using reference TRBV7-6 and TRBJ2-7, is GAGVSQSPRYKVTKRGQDVALRCDPISGHVSLYWYRQALGQGPEFLTYFNYEAQQDKSGLPNDRFSAERPEGSISTLTIQRTEQRDSAMYRCASSLTENSGNSYEQYFGPGTRLTVT.

The rearrangement links TRBV7-3 to TRBJ2-7, with D maybe TRBD2 (5 bases). The ends were cut back, 5 bases at V and 2 bases at J, with 10 bases in the middle. The CDR3 length is 13 residues. The germline CDR1 and CDR2 sequences are SGHTA and FQGTGA. In nucleotides, the CDR3 is TGTGCCAGCAGCCCGGAGGCCCCCTACGAGCAGTACTTC. Residues: CASSPEAPYEQYF.

V gene TRBV18 combines with J gene TRBJ2-1, with 14 bases identical to TRBD2. Germline values: CDR1 KGHSH, CDR2 LQKENI. J lost 1 base, V lost 2 bases, and 4 bases had no gene match. The CDR3 is 18 amino acids. The CDR3 spells CASSPGLAGGRSYNEQFF. The DNA for the CDR3 is TGTGCCAGCTCACCAGGACTAGCGGGGGGTAGGTCCTACAATGAGCAGTTCTTC.

This clone was seen once. The genes are TRBV9 and TRBJ1-6, with D hard to call. Trimming stripped 3 bases from V and 8 bases from J, with 6 bases between. Looked up from germline, CDR1 is SGDLS and CDR2 is YYNGEE. The CDR3 runs 12 residues. CDR3 bases: TGTGCCAGCAGCGGGGGAGATTCACCCCTCCACTTT. Protein sequence: CASSGGDSPLHF.

The V gene is TRBV28, the J gene TRBJ2-7; 12 positions match TRBD1. The V segment lost 5 bases and the J segment 6 bases; nucleotides outside the gene matches: 5. Germline V gene data show CDR1 as MDHEN and CDR2 as SYDVKM. The CDR3 spans 14 residues. The CDR3 loop is CASSTPGQGAEQYF. As DNA, the CDR3 is TGTGCCAGCAGTACTCCGGGACAGGGGGCCGAGCAGTACTTC.

The V and J genes are TRBV5-1 and TRBJ2-7; 7 bases align to TRBD1. Germline V lookup: CDR1 SGHRS, CDR2 YFSETQ. Unmatched junction bases numbered 14, after V lost 5 bases and J lost 6 bases. The CDR3 has 15 amino acids. CDR3 nucleotides: TGCGCCAGCAGATTAGGGACAGAATCTTCCCTCGAGCAGTACTTC. Its protein is CASRLGTESSLEQYF.

This chain connects TRBV5-8 to TRBJ1-2, with D possibly TRBD1 on 6 matching bases. V was cut by 4 bases and J by 5 bases, with 18 bases left in between. Per the germline V gene, CDR1 is SGHTS and CDR2 is YDEGEE. This CDR3 region has 15 residues. The CDR3 DNA is TGTGCCAGCAGCACTAGACAGGCGCGAGGGTATGGCTACACCTTC. The encoded protein is CASSTRQARGYGYTF.

V gene TRBV19 combines with J gene TRBJ2-7; 8 bases match TRBD1. The length of the CDR3 is 14 residues. Germline values: CDR1 LNHDA, CDR2 SQIVND (reference sequence). Trimming removed 4 bases from V and 2 bases from J; junction bases left unmatched: 4. CDR3 sequence (DNA): TGTGCCAGTAGTAACAGGGGGAGTACCTACGAGCAGTACTTC. Amino acid sequence: CASSNRGSTYEQYF.